The subject of this entry is one T cell receptor beta chain. The antigen is undetermined. Construction of the TCR beta libraries employed iRepertoire HTBI primers in conjunction with Arm-PCR of CDR3 regions. MiXCR was run by TCRdb on the multiplex PCR reads, yielding one entry per CDR3 protein. The sample comprises around 460,000 distinct CDR3 sequences, around 15% of which are singletons, and around a sixth rests with the top ten. The data belong to a study of regulatory T cells in long-lasting Graves disease. Study-level points and caveats: Persistent Graves' patients showed a TCR diversity that was lower than that of newly diagnosed ones.

Germline V lookup: CDR1 WNHNN, CDR2 SYGVQD (reference sequence). Trimming removed 6 bases from V and 4 bases from J, with 9 bases in between. This CDR3 spans 13 amino acids. Time point noted: newly diagnosed GD, antithyroid drugs for less than 3 months. Following extraction of RNA from PBMCs, that RNA was used to make the TCR library. These same records also appear under a second study, on T cells in Graves' hyperthyroidism and ophthalmopathy. Turning to that study: Newly diagnosed hyperthyroidism patients aged 18 to 65 years had disease lasting under 2 months.

The rearrangement uses TRBV10-1 and TRBJ2-2; D remains ambiguous. The TCR was taken from a woman in her forties or fifties with Graves disease. The source was peripheral blood mononuclear cells (PBMCs), collected at new diagnosis, from a patient treated with antithyroid drugs. The CDR3 loop reads CASRKGSTGELFF. Written as DNA, the CDR3 is TGCGCCAGCAGAAAAGGATCCACCGGGGAGCTGTTTTTT.